The 10 T cell receptor beta chains in this list originate from one sample, sequenced in a study of blood T cells in healthy people across ages. Combining a sample-barcoded 5' primer with a J-beta primer mix, a second PCR ran for roughly 6 to 12 cycles. A single record per CDR3 protein comes from TCRdb applying MiXCR to the 5' RACE reads. Seen here are under 2 million distinct CDR3 sequences, around 36% observed once, and the top ten hold about 10%. The material sequenced was blood. All receptors come from a woman aged 25 to 39 in good health.

This sequence joins TRBV20-1 and TRBJ1-2; 9 positions match TRBD1. Germline loops: CDR1 DFQATT, CDR2 SNEGSKA (reference sequence). The CDR3 contains 14 residues. The trim removed 2 bases at V and 13 bases at J, leaving 14 bases unmatched. The CDR3 coding sequence is TGCAGTGCTAGAAAGGTGGGACAGGGCGATGGCAGCACCTTC. This codes for CSARKVGQGDGSTF.

The chain couples TRBV19 to TRBJ2-1, with 9 bases identical to TRBD2. The J segment lost 7 bases and the V segment lost 4 bases, leaving 8 bases of the junction unmatched. Germline CDR1 and CDR2: LNHDA and SQIVND (reference sequence). The CDR3 runs to 15 residues. The CDR3 DNA is TGTGCCAGTAGTAATAGCGGGGGAAAAGGAAATGAGCAGTTCTTC. Encoded protein: CASSNSGGKGNEQFF.

This clonotype was counted ten times or more. The chain joins TRBV7-2 to TRBJ2-2; the D gene is possibly TRBD1 (5 bases). CDR3 size: 16 residues. V was clipped by 1 base and J by 5 bases, with 14 bases between them. CDR1 is SGHTA, CDR2 FQGNSA, per germline. CDR3 sequence reads: CASSLGDDQGTGELFF. In nucleotides, the CDR3 is TGTGCCAGCAGCTTAGGGGATGACCAGGGTACCGGGGAGCTGTTTTTT.

This clonotype came up once. A much larger clone lies one base from this, so it may be a read error. This sequence joins TRBV7-9 and TRBJ2-6, with D maybe TRBD1 (5 bases). The CDR3 is 18 amino acids. CDR1 and CDR2 from the germline V gene are SEHNR and FQNEAQ (reference sequence). The CDR3 sequence: CASSLADHLTDGADVLTF. CDR3 in DNA: TGTGCCAGCAGCTTAGCGGACCACTTGACAGATGGGGCCGACGTCCTGACTTTC.

This clonotype has just a few counts. The chain couples TRBV27 to TRBJ1-2; 8 bases fit TRBD1. This CDR3 is built from 14 residues. Looked up from germline, CDR1 is MNHEY and CDR2 is SMNVEV (reference sequence). V gave up 8 bases and J gave up 3 bases; unmatched junction bases: 8. CDR3 amino acids: CASGPGGGDYGYTF. CDR3 nucleotides: TGTGCCAGCGGACCAGGGGGCGGTGACTATGGCTACACCTTC.

The V and J genes are TRBV27 and TRBJ2-7; the match to TRBD1 covers 11 bases. Germline V CDR1 and CDR2: MNHEY, SMNVEV (reference sequence). J lost 6 bases, V lost 5 bases, and 9 bases had no gene match. The CDR3 has 15 residues. The CDR3 sequence: CASSPRGQGAGEQYF. Here the CDR3 DNA reads TGTGCCAGCAGTCCCCGCGGACAGGGGGCAGGCGAGCAGTACTTC.

This clonotype appeared once. The chain couples TRBV6-6 to TRBJ1-3; TRBD1 is a possible D gene (5 bases). The CDR3 contains 13 residues. Per the germline V gene, CDR1 is MNHNY and CDR2 is SVGAGI (reference sequence). Trimming took 6 bases from V and 4 from J, leaving 10 bases between them. The CDR3 nucleotides read TGTGCCAGCAGCAGACAGTCCGGAAACACCATATATTTT. Its protein is CASSRQSGNTIYF.

The V and J genes are TRBV6-2 or TRBV6-3 and TRBJ2-5; 12 bases are shared with TRBD2. Trimming removed 5 bases from V and 6 bases from J; junction bases left unmatched: 13. This CDR3 region has 17 residues. Looked up from germline, CDR1 is MNHEY and CDR2 is SVGEGT. The DNA for the CDR3 is TGTGCCAGCAGTGGCCCAAGACTAGCGGGAGCCGCGAAGACCCAGTACTTC. Its translation is CASSGPRLAGAAKTQYF.

This clonotype was picked up a small number of times. The chain employs TRBV4-1 and TRBJ2-4, with 9 bases identical to TRBD1. V lost 2 bases, J lost 3 bases, and 11 bases stayed unmatched. The germline V gene encodes CDR1 MGHRA and CDR2 YSYEKL. The CDR3 consists of 18 residues. The CDR3 nucleotides are TGCGCCAGCAGCCAACTTCTGACAGGGGGGATATTCAAAAACATTCAGTACTTC. This gives the protein CASSQLLTGGIFKNIQYF.

At least ten counts were recorded for this clonotype. The rearrangement uses TRBV10-3 and TRBJ2-6; a weak D match, TRBD2 (5 bases). The CDR3 is 15 residues long. Germline V gene lookup returns CDR1 ENHRY and CDR2 SYGVKD. Trimming pared 4 bases from V and 4 bases from J, leaving 11 bases between. This CDR3 reads CAISVRGPGANVLTF. CDR3 DNA sequence: TGTGCCATCAGTGTGAGAGGGCCCGGGGCCAACGTCCTGACTTTC.